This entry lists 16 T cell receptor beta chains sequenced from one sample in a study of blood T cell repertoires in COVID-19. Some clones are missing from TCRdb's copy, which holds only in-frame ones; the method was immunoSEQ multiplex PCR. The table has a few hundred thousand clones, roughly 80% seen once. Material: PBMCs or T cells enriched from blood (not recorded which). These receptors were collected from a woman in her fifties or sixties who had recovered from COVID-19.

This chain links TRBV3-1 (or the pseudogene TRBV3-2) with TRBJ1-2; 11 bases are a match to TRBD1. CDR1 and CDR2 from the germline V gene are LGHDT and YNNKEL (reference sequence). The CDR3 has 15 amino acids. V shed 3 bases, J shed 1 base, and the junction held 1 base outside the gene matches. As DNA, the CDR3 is TGTGCCAGCAGCCATGGGACAGGGGGTAACTATGGCTACACCTTC. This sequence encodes CASSHGTGGNYGYTF.

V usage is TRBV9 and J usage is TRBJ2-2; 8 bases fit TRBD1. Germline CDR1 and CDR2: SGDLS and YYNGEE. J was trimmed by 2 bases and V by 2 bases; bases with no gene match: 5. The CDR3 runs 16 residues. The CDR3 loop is CASSVGQGANTGELFF. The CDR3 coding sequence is TGTGCCAGCAGCGTGGGGCAGGGGGCCAACACCGGGGAGCTGTTTTTT.

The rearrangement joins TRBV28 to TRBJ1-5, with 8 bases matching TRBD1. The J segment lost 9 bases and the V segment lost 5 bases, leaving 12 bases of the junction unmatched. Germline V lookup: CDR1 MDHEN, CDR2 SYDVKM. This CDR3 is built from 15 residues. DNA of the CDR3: TGTGCCAGCAGTAGGGACAGGTCCCAATGGGGGCCCCAGCATTTT. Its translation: CASSRDRSQWGPQHF.

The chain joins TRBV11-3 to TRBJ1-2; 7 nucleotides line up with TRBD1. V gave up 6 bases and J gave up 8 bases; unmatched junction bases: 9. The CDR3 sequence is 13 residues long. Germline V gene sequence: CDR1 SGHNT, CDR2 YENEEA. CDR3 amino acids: CASRRGQSGGYTF. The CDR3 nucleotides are TGTGCCAGCAGGCGGGGACAGTCTGGCGGCTACACCTTC.

CDR3 sequence reads: CASSFTGSSWAPSPLHF. The CDR3 DNA sequence: TGTGCCAGCAGTTTTACAGGATCGTCGTGGGCCCCTTCACCCCTCCACTTT. The V gene is TRBV28, the J gene TRBJ1-6, with D tentatively TRBD1 (5 bases). Germline V gives CDR1 MDHEN, CDR2 SYDVKM. The CDR3 covers 17 residues. Between the trimmed V and J ends, which lost 3 bases and 9 bases, there was a span of 21 bases.

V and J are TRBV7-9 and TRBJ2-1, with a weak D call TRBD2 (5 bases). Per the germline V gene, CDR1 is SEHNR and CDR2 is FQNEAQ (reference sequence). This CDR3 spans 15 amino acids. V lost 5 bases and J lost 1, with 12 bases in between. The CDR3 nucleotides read TGTGCCAGCAGCCAAAGCGGCGTTTCCTACAATGAGCAGTTCTTC. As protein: CASSQSGVSYNEQFF. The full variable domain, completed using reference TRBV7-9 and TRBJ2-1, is DTGVSQNPRHKITKRGQNVTFRCDPISEHNRLYWYRQTLGQGPEFLTYFQNEAQLEKSRLLSDRFSAERPKGSFSTLEIQRTEQGDSAMYLCASSQSGVSYNEQFFGPGTRLTVL.

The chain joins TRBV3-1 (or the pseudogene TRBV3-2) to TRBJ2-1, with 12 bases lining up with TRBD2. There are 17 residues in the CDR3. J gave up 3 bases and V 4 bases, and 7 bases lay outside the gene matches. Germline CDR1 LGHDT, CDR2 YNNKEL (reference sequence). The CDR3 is CASSLNTLAGGYNEQFF. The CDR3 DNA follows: TGTGCCAGCAGCCTGAACACACTAGCGGGGGGCTACAATGAGCAGTTCTTC.

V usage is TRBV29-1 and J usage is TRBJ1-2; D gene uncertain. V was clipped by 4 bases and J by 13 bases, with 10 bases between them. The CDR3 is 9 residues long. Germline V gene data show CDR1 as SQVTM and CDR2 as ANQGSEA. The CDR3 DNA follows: TGCAGCGTTGGGAGTCCTAGCACCTTC. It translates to CSVGSPSTF.

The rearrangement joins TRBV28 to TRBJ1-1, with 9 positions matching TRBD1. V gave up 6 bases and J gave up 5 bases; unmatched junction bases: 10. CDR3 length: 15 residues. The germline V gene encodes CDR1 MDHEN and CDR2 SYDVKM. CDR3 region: CASSPLTGGGTEAFF. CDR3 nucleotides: TGTGCCAGCAGCCCATTGACAGGGGGAGGTACTGAAGCTTTCTTT.

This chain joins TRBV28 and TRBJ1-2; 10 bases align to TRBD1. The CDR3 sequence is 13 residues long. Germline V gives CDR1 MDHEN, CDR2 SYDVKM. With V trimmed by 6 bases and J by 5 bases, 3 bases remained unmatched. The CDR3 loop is CASRTGGGYGYTF. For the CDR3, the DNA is TGTGCCAGCAGGACAGGGGGCGGGTATGGCTACACCTTC.

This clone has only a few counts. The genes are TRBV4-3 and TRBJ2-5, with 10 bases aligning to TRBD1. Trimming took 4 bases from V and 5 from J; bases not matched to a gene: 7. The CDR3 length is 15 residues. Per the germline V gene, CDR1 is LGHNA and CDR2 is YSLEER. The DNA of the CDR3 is TGCGCCAGCAGCCTGAGACAGGGGGCGAGGGAGACCCAGTACTTC. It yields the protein CASSLRQGARETQYF.

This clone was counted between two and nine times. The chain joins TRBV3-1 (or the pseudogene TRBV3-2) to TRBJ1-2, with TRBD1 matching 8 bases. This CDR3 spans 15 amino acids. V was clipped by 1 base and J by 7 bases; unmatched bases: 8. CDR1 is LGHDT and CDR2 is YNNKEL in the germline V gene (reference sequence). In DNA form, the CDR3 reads TGTGCCAGCAGCCAAGCACAGGGGGTGATAGCTGGCTACACCTTC. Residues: CASSQAQGVIAGYTF.

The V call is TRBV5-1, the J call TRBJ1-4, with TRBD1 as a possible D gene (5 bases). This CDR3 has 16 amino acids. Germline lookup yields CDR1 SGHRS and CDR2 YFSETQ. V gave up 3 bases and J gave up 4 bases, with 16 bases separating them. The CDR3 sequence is CASSWGDGFNNEKLFF. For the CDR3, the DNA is TGCGCCAGCAGCTGGGGGGACGGTTTCAATAATGAAAAACTGTTTTTT. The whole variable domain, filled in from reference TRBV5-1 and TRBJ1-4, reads KAGVTQTPRYLIKTRGQQVTLSCSPISGHRSVSWYQQTPGQGLQFLFEYFSETQRNKGNFPGRFSGRQFSNSRSEMNVSTLELGDSALYLCASSWGDGFNNEKLFFGSGTQLSVL.

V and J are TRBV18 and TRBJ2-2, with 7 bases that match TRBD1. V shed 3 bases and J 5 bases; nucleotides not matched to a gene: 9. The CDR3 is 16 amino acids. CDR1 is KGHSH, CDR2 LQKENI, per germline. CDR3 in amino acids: CASSPGQPPSTGELFF. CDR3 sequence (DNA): TGTGCCAGCTCACCGGGACAGCCGCCGAGTACCGGGGAGCTGTTTTTT.

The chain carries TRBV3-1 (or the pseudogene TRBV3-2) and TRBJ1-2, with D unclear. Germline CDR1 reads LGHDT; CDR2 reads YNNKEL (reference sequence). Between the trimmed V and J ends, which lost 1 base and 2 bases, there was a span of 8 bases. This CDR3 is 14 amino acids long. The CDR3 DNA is TGTGCCAGCAGCCAAGTCCCGGAGAACTATGGCTACACCTTC. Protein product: CASSQVPENYGYTF.

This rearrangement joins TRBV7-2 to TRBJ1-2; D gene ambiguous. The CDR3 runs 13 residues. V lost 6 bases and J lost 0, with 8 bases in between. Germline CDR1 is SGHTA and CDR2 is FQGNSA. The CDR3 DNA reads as TGTGCCAGCAGGAACAGTGCTAACTATGGCTACACCTTC. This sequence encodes CASRNSANYGYTF.